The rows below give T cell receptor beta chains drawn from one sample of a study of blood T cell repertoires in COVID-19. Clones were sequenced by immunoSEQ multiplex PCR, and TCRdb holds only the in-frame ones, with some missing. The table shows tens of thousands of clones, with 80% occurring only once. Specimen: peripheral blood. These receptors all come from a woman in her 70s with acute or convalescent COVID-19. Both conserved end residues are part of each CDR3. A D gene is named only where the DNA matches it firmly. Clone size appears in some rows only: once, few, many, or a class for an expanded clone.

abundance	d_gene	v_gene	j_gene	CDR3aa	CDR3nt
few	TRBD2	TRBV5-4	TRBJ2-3	CASSPGLAGGFTDTQYF	TGTGCCAGCAGCCCTGGACTAGCGGGGGGCTTCACAGATACGCAGTATTTT
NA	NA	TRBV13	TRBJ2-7	CASSLRGLKSSYEQYF	TGTGCCAGCAGCTTAAGGGGACTGAAAAGCTCCTACGAGCAGTACTTC
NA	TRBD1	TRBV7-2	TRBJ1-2	CASTSQGGQSYGYTF	TGTGCCAGCACCTCCCAAGGGGGACAGTCCTATGGCTACACCTTC
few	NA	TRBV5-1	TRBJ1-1	CASSYQGNTEAFF	TGCGCCAGCAGCTATCAGGGGAACACTGAAGCTTTCTTT
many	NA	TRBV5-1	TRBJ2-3	CASSLDYTDTQYF	TGCGCCAGCAGCTTGGATTACACAGATACGCAGTATTTT
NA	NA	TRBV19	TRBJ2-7	CASRTNYEQYF	TGTGCCAGTAGGACAAACTACGAGCAGTACTTC
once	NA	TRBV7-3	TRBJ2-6	CASRRSGANVLTF	TGTGCCAGTCGCAGGTCTGGGGCCAACGTCCTGACTTTC
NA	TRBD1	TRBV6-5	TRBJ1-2	CASSRTGDGYTF	TGTGCCAGCAGCCGGACAGGGGATGGCTACACCTTC
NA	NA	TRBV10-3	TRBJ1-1	CATGQNTEAFF	TGTGCCACGGGACAGAACACTGAAGCTTTCTTT
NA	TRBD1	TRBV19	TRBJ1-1	CASSIRDSGNTEAFF	TGTGCCAGTAGTATCCGGGACAGTGGGAACACTGAAGCTTTCTTT